The TCR beta chain under discussion was sequenced for a study of beta chain features in type 1 diabetes (dated by TCRdb to 2016 to 2019). With regard to the full study: No differences in mean age, gender distribution, total cell number or subset yield were found between patients and healthy donors. A total of roughly 100 million sorted cells were examined across all samples, and the number of cells per subset was strongly correlated with RNA yield. The study compared TCRB repertoires of sorted circulating CD4+ T cell subsets between recently diagnosed type 1 diabetes patients and matched healthy donors. Naive and central memory subsets were obtained from all 28 donors, but regulatory and stem cell-like memory subsets were isolated from only 8 patients and roughly eight healthy donors. Summary of the overall study and its limitations: At VDJ recombination sites, patients with type 1 diabetes made fewer insertions and deleted more nucleotides, a pattern implying thymic rearrangement abnormalities. Naive, central memory and regulatory TCRB repertoires appeared to be more similar among patients than among healthy donors. PCR might favor shorter templates, but patient and control samples were amplified and corrected together, so any skew would affect both groups equally. Because small numbers of individuals were included in the HLA sub-analyses, any influence of HLA type on TCRB rearrangement was left unresolved. Because cDNA was sequenced instead of genomic DNA, activated cells with high expression could be over-represented, although the groups did not differ in activation or CD3 levels. Type 1 diabetes patients showed a moderate but significant shortening of TCRB CDR3 length in all four CD4+ subsets.

Each donor gave one peripheral blood draw, about 100 mL on average, collected into heparinised tubes. Using a panel that included CD45RO, CCR7, CD25, CD127, CD95 and CD27, naive, central memory, regulatory and stem cell-like memory CD4+ T cells were sorted on a BD FACSAria II. Purity was above 98% for every sorted population. Right away, PBMCs were isolated by Lymphoprep density gradient centrifugation and were stained directly, with no culture step. So that batch effects would be minimized, each experiment stained and sorted samples in pairs, pairing one healthy donor with one patient. This clone was seen more than once but under ten times. Its antigen is still unknown. No base-level quality is on record; no much larger clone is a single base apart. V is clipped by 1 base and J by 2 bases, and the sequence between their germline boundaries is 8 bases long. From its cysteine to its phenylalanine, the CDR3 spans 14 amino acids. The sequence is cut down to CDR3 DNA, 42 bases in frame from base 1. The germline V gene specifies LGHNA as CDR1 and YSLEER as CDR2.

All of the isolated RNA was reverse transcribed with the High Capacity cDNA Reverse Transcription Kit, so expressed TCRB transcripts were sequenced. Deep immunoSEQ sequencing was applied to naive, central memory and regulatory T cell samples, giving an average of about 3.8 million total reads per sample. After sorted cells were lysed in RLT buffer, RNA was extracted with DNase-treated RNeasy Micro or Mini kits, with the choice depending on cell number. To prevent cross-contamination, each cell subset was processed individually, whereas patient and healthy donor samples were processed jointly. Using the immunoSEQ multiplex PCR, TCRB sequences were amplified from cDNA into 87-bp fragments spanning the CDR3 region. Amplicons were sequenced on the Illumina HiSeq platform. From the authors' description of their analysis: Synthetic template baselines were used to correct PCR bias computationally, reads within Hamming distance 2 were collapsed, and singletons that could not be merged were discarded. Reads were aligned to IMGT to assign V, D and J genes, CDR3 length, and insertions or deletions at six rearrangement sites. Within each subset, clonotype counts were normalized to the number of sorted cells before true diversity and Gini coefficients were calculated with the tcR R package. The overlap coefficient, calculated on TCRB nucleotide sequences, was used to measure repertoire sharing. Out-of-frame TCRB sequences from naive cells were analyzed to stand in for the pre-selection repertoire. TCRdb stores this immuneACCESS table with in-frame sequences only. Part of the clones is absent; in the studies checked, under half of the shortfall reflects unresolved V genes, and no reason is known for the rest. V, J and clone size are taken as reported in that table, and D and trimming were inferred from the DNA itself. In this sample the table shows about 360,000 clones, roughly 12% of which occur a single time. 0.017% of the sample comes from the top ten.

The source of this sequence is a man younger than 30 in good health. Material for sequencing was naive CD4+ T cells from blood. The cell subset or site label for this specimen denotes: true naive CD4+ T cells. The chain links TRBV4-3 with TRBJ1-2, and the D gene may be TRBD1, 6 bases matching. For the CDR3, the sequence is CASSQAGANYGYTF. The DNA reads TGCGCCAGCAGCCAAGCAGGGGCCAACTATGGCTACACCTTC.